One sample yielded the 15 T cell receptor beta chains listed below, sequenced in a study of blood T cell repertoires in COVID-19. Repertoires were generated with immunoSEQ multiplex PCR, while TCRdb's copy carries only in-frame clones and drops some. Among about 240,000 clones listed, around 88% were seen once. The sequenced material came from PBMCs or T cells enriched from blood (not recorded which). These receptors came from a woman aged 40 to 50 with acute COVID-19.

The chain combines TRBV19 with TRBJ1-2; no clear D. Trimming took 7 bases from V and 4 from J, leaving 13 bases between them. The CDR3 has 13 residues. CDR1 is LNHDA, CDR2 SQIVND, per germline (reference sequence). The CDR3 loop reads CASTDKQSYGYTF. The CDR3 DNA sequence: TGTGCCAGTACCGACAAACAGAGCTATGGCTACACCTTC.

The chain combines TRBV10-1 with TRBJ1-5; no reliable D call. V lost 0 bases to trimming and J lost 4 bases, with 4 bases between them. The CDR3 extends over 13 amino acids. Germline V CDR1 and CDR2: WNHNN, SYGVQD (reference sequence). The CDR3 sequence is CASSESFNQPQHF. As DNA, the CDR3 is TGCGCCAGCAGTGAGTCCTTTAATCAGCCCCAGCATTTT.

This clone was observed a few times. The chain employs TRBV7-8 and TRBJ2-1; 8 bases match TRBD2. Germline CDR1 is SGHVS and CDR2 is FQNEAQ. The CDR3 sequence is 16 residues long. Losses at the gene ends were 6 bases for V and 2 bases for J; bases not matched to a gene: 9. The CDR3 DNA reads as TGTGCCAGCAGTGTCGTGGGTAGCGGGGCCTACAATGAGCAGTTCTTC. Its translation is CASSVVGSGAYNEQFF.

This clone came up a few times. The chain recombines TRBV5-6 with TRBJ2-1; 12 nucleotides match TRBD2. This CDR3 comprises 16 residues. Germline V lookup: CDR1 SGHDT, CDR2 YYEEEE. Trimming removed 0 bases from V and 5 bases from J; junction bases left unmatched: 3. DNA of the CDR3: TGTGCCAGCAGCTTGGGACTAGCGGGAGCTCACAATGAGCAGTTCTTC. The encoded protein is CASSLGLAGAHNEQFF.

This chain connects TRBV30 to TRBJ2-1; a weak D match, TRBD2 (6 bases). The ends were cut back, 0 bases at V and 5 bases at J, with 11 bases in the middle. The germline CDR1 and CDR2 sequences are GTSNPN and SVGIG (reference sequence). This CDR3 comprises 14 residues. CDR3 DNA: TGTGCCTGGAGTGTCGCGGGATCAAACAATGAGCAGTTCTTC. Residues: CAWSVAGSNNEQFF.

The chain carries TRBV2 and TRBJ2-1; 7 bases are a match to TRBD2. Germline-derived CDR1 and CDR2 are SNHLY and FYNNEI. V was clipped by 7 bases and J by 5 bases; unmatched bases: 8. The CDR3 spans 14 residues. The CDR3 coding sequence is TGTGCCAGCAATGGGGGGGGACGCGACAATGAGCAGTTCTTC. Its translation: CASNGGGRDNEQFF.

The genes are TRBV6-5 and TRBJ2-5; 7 nucleotides agree with TRBD1. Germline loops: CDR1 MNHEY, CDR2 SVGAGI. The J segment lost 4 bases and the V segment lost 5 bases, leaving 7 bases of the junction unmatched. This CDR3 spans 14 amino acids. The CDR3 loop is CASSTTGVGETQYF. The DNA for the CDR3 is TGTGCCAGCAGTACCACAGGGGTGGGAGAGACCCAGTACTTC.

This clone was seen once. The rearrangement links TRBV30 to TRBJ2-7; 8 nucleotides align to TRBD1. The V and J ends lost 4 bases and 7 bases, in that order; junction bases with no gene match: 6. Germline V lookup: CDR1 GTSNPN, CDR2 SVGIG (reference sequence). CDR3 size: 12 residues. The CDR3 region is CAWTQGASEQYF. In nucleotides, the CDR3 is TGTGCCTGGACTCAGGGGGCGTCGGAGCAGTACTTC.

The CDR3 sequence: CASSLEGERGYTF. The CDR3 DNA reads as TGTGCCAGCAGCTTGGAAGGAGAACGAGGCTACACCTTC. The chain couples TRBV5-8 to TRBJ1-2; no definite D call. V was cut by 0 bases and J by 8 bases, with 11 bases left in between. The germline CDR1 and CDR2 sequences are SGHTS and YDEGEE. The CDR3 consists of 13 residues.

Details on this clone: The sample carries other DNA sequences with the same CDR3. This chain joins TRBV5-1 and TRBJ2-3; 10 bases are shared with TRBD2. Per the germline V gene, CDR1 is SGHRS and CDR2 is YFSETQ. Trimming at V came to 4 bases and at J to 4 bases, leaving 0 bases not matched to a gene. The CDR3 length is 13 residues. The CDR3 sequence is CASSLAGADTQYF. The CDR3 DNA sequence: TGCGCCAGCAGCCTAGCGGGAGCAGATACGCAGTATTTT.

This clone showed up just once. This chain joins TRBV6-5 and TRBJ2-1, with TRBD2 identical over 9 bases. In germline, CDR1 is MNHEY, CDR2 SVGAGI. This CDR3 is 15 amino acids long. V shed 5 bases and J 6 bases; nucleotides not matched to a gene: 8. The DNA for the CDR3 is TGTGCCAGCAGTCTGGTTGTAGCGGGAGCCAATGAGCAGTTCTTC. Encoded protein: CASSLVVAGANEQFF.

The chain carries TRBV7-2 and TRBJ2-1; D is perhaps TRBD2 (5 bases). CDR1 is SGHTA and CDR2 is FQGNSA in the germline V gene. With 0 bases removed from V and 9 bases from J, the gap between germline ends came to 9 bases. The CDR3 contains 13 residues. The CDR3 reads CASSLAASSEQFF. The CDR3 nucleotides read TGTGCCAGCAGCTTAGCCGCTAGCAGTGAGCAGTTCTTC.

J is TRBJ2-3 and V is TRBV7-8; the match to TRBD1 covers 8 bases. This CDR3 contains 17 residues. The trim removed 1 base at V and 6 bases at J, leaving 12 bases unmatched. The germline V gene has CDR1 SGHVS and CDR2 FQNEAQ. The CDR3 loop reads CASSLGAGGPGRDTQYF. The CDR3 region has the DNA TGTGCCAGCAGCTTAGGGGCAGGGGGCCCGGGTAGGGATACGCAGTATTTT. The whole variable domain, filled in from reference TRBV7-8 and TRBJ2-3, reads GAGVSQSPRYKVAKRGQDVALRCDPISGHVSLFWYQQALGQGPEFLTYFQNEAQLDKSGLPSDRFFAERPEGSVSTLKIQRTQQEDSAVYLCASSLGAGGPGRDTQYFGPGTRLTVL.

The rearrangement links TRBV29-1 to TRBJ2-7, with a weak D call TRBD2 (6 bases). V lost 2 bases, J lost 7 bases, and 15 bases lay in between. This CDR3 is 13 amino acids long. From germline, CDR1 is SQVTM and CDR2 ANQGSEA. The CDR3 DNA reads TGCAGCGTTGAACGGGACTCGTCCATAGAGCAGTACTTC. The encoded protein is CSVERDSSIEQYF.

V and J are TRBV27 and TRBJ1-1; D not resolved. Germline V CDR1 and CDR2: MNHEY, SMNVEV (reference sequence). This CDR3 contains 14 residues. Trimming cost V 8 bases and J 0 bases, with 13 bases left between them. CDR3 in DNA: TGTGCCAGCCGCATCGCTCAGGTGAACACTGAAGCTTTCTTT. Its translation is CASRIAQVNTEAFF.